This T cell receptor beta chain emerged from a study of blood T cell repertoires in COVID-19. Study summary: Samples came from the United States, Italy and Spain, spanning acute and convalescent COVID-19. PBMCs, B-cell-depleted T cells, or T cells provided the cDNA or gDNA that made up the material.

In the original processing: Amplification with reference gene primers provided the estimates of nucleated cell counts. Profiled with immunoSEQ multiplex PCR; TCRdb holds only in-frame clones, not every one. V and J calls plus clone size are reproduced from that table; the DNA served to infer D and trimming. The sample includes about 26,000 clones, around 67% of them seen just once. The V and J ends lost 3 bases and 6 bases, in that order; junction bases with no gene match: 9. Germline loops: CDR1 MNHNS, CDR2 SASEGT. This CDR3 has 16 amino acids. Only a few counts were recorded for this clone. Sequenced: peripheral blood. The chain combines TRBV6-1 with TRBJ1-5; 9 bases line up with TRBD1. The sequence was obtained from a man between 60 and 75 years old with active or convalescent COVID-19. The CDR3 reads CASSDYRGRGSQPQHF. CDR3 nucleotide sequence: TGTGCCAGCAGTGACTACAGGGGGCGCGGGAGTCAGCCCCAGCATTTT.